The 7 T cell receptor beta chains listed next were all sequenced from one sample in a study of molecular identifiers for immune sequencing clone quantification. TCRdb analysed the PCR reads with MiXCR anew, one entry per CDR3 protein. In the table there are 20,000 or so distinct CDR3 sequences, 20% to 25% of which are singletons. Specimen: naive CD8+ T cells from blood, with Jurkat cell RNA spiked in. Subset of the sample: FACS-sorted CD8+CD4-CCR7+CD45RA+ naive T cells. The receptors come from a human donor in good health. Some libraries in this study had Jurkat cell RNA spiked in.

The table lists this clonotype with many counts. V usage is TRBV7-8 and J usage is TRBJ2-2; 8 nucleotides line up with TRBD2. V shed 4 bases, J shed 6 bases, and the junction held 13 bases outside the gene matches. CDR3 size: 17 residues. Germline CDR1 reads SGHVS; CDR2 reads FQNEAQ. In DNA form, the CDR3 reads TGTGCCAGCAGCTACTCACACCCTGGACTAGCTTCCGGGGAGCTGTTTTTT. It specifies CASSYSHPGLASGELFF.

This clonotype was counted at least ten times. The V call is TRBV7-9, the J call TRBJ2-1, with D perhaps TRBD2 (5 bases). Germline CDR1 SEHNR, CDR2 FQNEAQ (reference sequence). Trimming removed 5 bases from V and 8 bases from J, with 13 bases in between. CDR3 size: 13 residues. CDR3 sequence (DNA): TGTGCCAGCAGCGAGGGCGCCGCGTATGAGCAGTTCTTC. Its translation is CASSEGAAYEQFF.

This clonotype was found a few times. The gene calls are TRBV7-9 and TRBJ1-2; 9 positions agree with TRBD1. J was trimmed by 3 bases and V by 5 bases; bases with no gene match: 7. Germline CDR1 and CDR2: SEHNR and FQNEAQ (reference sequence). The length of the CDR3 is 15 residues. CDR3 amino acids: CASSPPGDRDYGYTF. The CDR3 region has the DNA TGTGCCAGCAGCCCCCCCGGGGACAGGGACTATGGCTACACCTTC.

This clonotype has at least ten counts. The chain has TRBV6-1 and TRBJ2-7; 7 bases match TRBD2. V lost 6 bases and J lost 2; bases outside the gene matches: 7. This CDR3 spans 14 amino acids. Germline values: CDR1 MNHNS, CDR2 SASEGT. CDR3 in DNA: TGTGCCAGCAGCGCTAGCGGAGGGGCCTACGAGCAGTACTTC. As protein: CASSASGGAYEQYF.

This clonotype has just a few counts. Being one base from a much bigger clone, this may be a read error. This chain uses TRBV12-3 or TRBV12-4 with TRBJ2-7, with D possibly being TRBD2 (6 bases). The CDR3 loop spans 14 amino acids. V was cut by 2 bases and J by 3 bases, with 11 bases left in between. The CDR3 protein is CASSLRLVGYEQYF. The CDR3 nucleotides read TGTGCCAGCAGTTTAAGACTAGTGGGCTACGAGCAGTACTTC.

Comments on this clonotype: Given a much more abundant clone one base away, this may be a read error. The rearrangement joins TRBV7-9 to TRBJ2-1, with D unclear. This CDR3 spans 15 amino acids. Germline loops: CDR1 SEHNR, CDR2 FQNEAQ (reference sequence). CDR3 nucleotides: TGTGCCGGCAGCTTAGTCGTGTTCTCCTACAATGAGCAGTTCTTC. Translated: CAGSLVVFSYNEQFF.

About this clonotype itself: A read error may be the cause here, since a much bigger clone is one base away. The V and J genes are TRBV6-2 or TRBV6-3 and TRBJ2-6, with TRBD1 identical over 12 bases. Germline V gives CDR1 MNHEY, CDR2 SVGEGT. The CDR3 extends over 20 amino acids. The CDR3 DNA reads as TGTGTCAGCACGTTCCAGGGACAGGGGGCTATGCTCTTGGGGGCCAACGTCCTGACTTTC. This translates into CVSTFQGQGAMLLGANVLTF.